The source of this T cell receptor beta chain is a study of blood T cell repertoires in COVID-19. Profiling relied on immunoSEQ multiplex PCR, and the TCRdb table lists in-frame clones only, not all of them. The repertoire has 400,000 to 500,000 clones, around 89% of them found once; the top ten carry about 2%. Enrollees, roughly 18 to 90 years old, lived in 24 US areas. Participant-given clinical history determined each cohort assignment. Germline CDR1 SGHDN, CDR2 FVKESK. Trimming took 0 bases from V and 1 from J; bases not matched to a gene: 9. This CDR3 spans 18 amino acids. This TCR derives from a woman aged 40-49 years who had recovered from COVID-19. This sequence joins TRBV14 and TRBJ1-1, with 9 bases matching TRBD1. The specimen was PBMCs or T cells enriched from blood (not recorded which). CDR3 in amino acids: CASSQETGGPGRNTEAFF. The CDR3 region has the DNA TGTGCCAGCAGCCAAGAGACAGGGGGACCGGGGAGGAACACTGAAGCTTTCTTT.